This entry features one T cell receptor (beta chain) sequence. Its antigen is unknown. Base qualities were left out, and no much larger clone turns up one base away. There are 14 amino acids in the CDR3, from cysteine to phenylalanine inclusive. Only the CDR3 portion is preserved as DNA: 42 bases, with reading frame beginning at the first base. V and J are trimmed by 6 bases and 5 bases, and the gene matches miss 5 bases of the junction. Per the germline V gene, SGDLS is the CDR1 and YYNGEE is the CDR2. Participants in the prospective study were enrolled through a virtual design, were aged roughly 18 to 90 years, and lived in approximately 24 United States geographic areas. In the prospective study, cohorts were assigned on the basis of participant-reported clinical history obtained from a screening survey and a study questionnaire. Exposed participants were defined as having been in contact with someone with a PCR-confirmed or clinician-diagnosed COVID-19 case within 2 weeks of study entry. Each participant in the prospective study had whole blood, serum and a nasopharyngeal or oropharyngeal swab collected by mobile phlebotomists. Over a roughly 2-month period, participants in the prospective study had the option of providing additional blood draws and questionnaires. Before DNA extraction, blood samples from the prospective study were shipped at room temperature or frozen.

This specimen belongs to a study of blood T cell repertoires in COVID-19 (dated by TCRdb to between 2020 and 2021). For the wider study: Samples from collaborators originated in the United States, Italy and Spain and spanned both the acute and convalescent phases of COVID-19. The material from the prospective study consisted of cDNA or gDNA derived from T cells, B-cell-depleted T cells, or PBMCs. Deeply sampled blood TCRbeta repertoires from subjects exposed to, actively infected with, or recovered from COVID-19 were included in the dataset. The repertoires were released in a freely available public database intended as a resource for research on the immune response to SARS-CoV-2. Samples were obtained from the ongoing ImmuneRACE study (first 160 participants) and from 1,000 to 1,500 subjects provided by 6 global collaborators. Sample metadata almost always included a de-identified subject ID, COVID-19 status, age in years and sex. Where HLA class I and class II types were available, the types were taken from metadata supplied by the sample provider, not from assay-based typing.

Overall study results and their limits: The amount of clinical and demographic metadata varied by source and participant and was provided uncurated.

TCRbeta CDR3 regions were amplified from genomic DNA using the immunoSEQ Assay, a bias-controlled multiplex PCR. In the paper's pipeline: Nucleated cell counts per sample were estimated from amplification of reference gene primers within the assay. To quantify the absolute abundance of each unique TCRbeta CDR3 rearrangement, sequence reads were collapsed and filtered. Productive Simpson clonality was computed per sample as the square root of Simpson's diversity index over productive rearrangements. As stored in TCRdb, this immuneACCESS dataset retains in-frame rearrangements with V and J assigned. A fraction of the clones does not appear; measured against another copy, unresolved V genes explain less than half of the discrepancy, and the remainder lacks a known reason. D and trimming were read from the DNA, whereas the V and J calls and clone size are those reported in that table. This sample has around 320,000 clones in its table, and more than 90% of those were observed once. About 4.2% of the sample rests with the top ten.

This sequence was found in a woman aged 25 to 45 who had been exposed to COVID-19. Rearrangement joined TRBV9 to TRBJ2-1; TRBD2 fits 10 bases in the junction. Specimen: PBMCs or T cells enriched from blood (not recorded which). The CDR3 corresponds to CASKRGGLNNEQFF. The sequenced DNA: TGTGCCAGCAAGCGGGGGGGCCTAAACAATGAGCAGTTCTTC.